These T cell receptor beta chains were read from a single sample in a study of T cell repertoires in cytomegalovirus infection. TCRdb analysed the reads with MiXCR anew, one entry per CDR3 protein. The table records 170,000 or so distinct CDR3 sequences, 13% to 15% of them present only once. Sequenced material: PBMCs. The source of these receptors is a human donor in good health (CMV status not recorded). Some clones in this sample may be carry-over from other donors' samples. The CDR3 runs from the conserved cysteine through the conserved F or W. A D gene is named only where the DNA matches it firmly. Clone size is not always given. Where it is, it says once, few, many or a class for expanded clones.

D	length	size	J	V	DNA	CDR3
TRBD1	15	NA	TRBJ2-1	TRBV2	TGTGCCACTACCGAACCCCGGGACAGGATTACTGAGCAGTTCTTC	CATTEPRDRITEQFF
TRBD1	16	many	TRBJ2-2	TRBV7-8	TGTGCCAGCAGCCTCACGACAGGGGCAGGCACCGGGGAGCTGTTTTTT	CASSLTTGAGTGELFF
TRBD1	16	many	TRBJ2-1	TRBV28	TGTGCCAGCAGTGCTATGACAGGGCAACAAGCAACTGAGCAGTTCTTC	CASSAMTGQQATEQFF
NA	15	few	TRBJ1-5	TRBV11-2	TGTGCCAGCAGCTTAGACGGGGGCGCAGATCAGCCCCAGCATTTT	CASSLDGGADQPQHF
NA	12	many	TRBJ1-5	TRBV11-2	TGTGCCAGCAGCTTAGATCTGGGGCCCCAGCATTTT	CASSLDLGPQHF
TRBD1	14	many	TRBJ2-7	TRBV18	TGTGCCAGCTCACCATTCGGGACAGCCGACGAGCAGTACTTC	CASSPFGTADEQYF
NA	15	many	TRBJ2-2	TRBV12-3/TRBV12-4	TGTGCCAGCAGTTTAAGAGGTCTAGCTTTCGGGGAGCTGTTTTTT	CASSLRGLAFGELFF
NA	14	many	TRBJ2-3	TRBV7-2	TGTGCCAGCAGCTTACGCAGGGTCACAGATACGCAGTATTTT	CASSLRRVTDTQYF
NA	14	NA	TRBJ2-1	TRBV5-4	TGTGCCAGCAGCTTGCGTTCGCAGGGTAATGAGCAGTTCTTC	CASSLRSQGNEQFF
TRBD2	16	once	TRBJ2-3	TRBV5-1	TGCGCCAGCAGCCCCCGGGTGAGCGGGGGCACAGATACGCAGTATTTT	CASSPRVSGGTDTQYF
NA	12	many	TRBJ2-7	TRBV29-1	TGCAGCGTACAAGCCCCCTCCTACGAGCAGTACTTC	CSVQAPSYEQYF
NA	13	many	TRBJ2-2	TRBV7-2	TGTGCCAGCAGCTCACAGGGAATCGGGGAGCTGTTTTTT	CASSSQGIGELFF
NA	15	NA	TRBJ1-1	TRBV25-1	TGTGCCAGCAGTGAAGAAAATCGAGTGAACACTGAAGCTTTCTTT	CASSEENRVNTEAFF
NA	12	many	TRBJ1-5	TRBV7-2	TGTGCCAGCAGCCTTTATATGGGGCCCCAGCATTTT	CASSLYMGPQHF
NA	14	many	TRBJ1-2	TRBV7-2	TGTGCCAGCAGCTTAACCCCAGACCTTAATGGCTACACCTTC	CASSLTPDLNGYTF
NA	14	many	TRBJ1-1	TRBV7-3	TGTGCCAGCAGCCTCGCCGGAGTGGCCACTGAAGCTTTCTTT	CASSLAGVATEAFF
TRBD2	17	few	TRBJ2-1	TRBV11-2	TGTGCCAGCAGACCTCTAGCTTTCGGCGGGAGGGCCTATGAGCAGTTCTTC	CASRPLAFGGRAYEQFF
TRBD1	18	many	TRBJ2-2	TRBV7-2	TGTGCCAGCAGCTTGGACGTTCGGCAGGGGGTATTCACCGGGGAGCTGTTTTTT	CASSLDVRQGVFTGELFF
TRBD1	15	few	TRBJ2-5	TRBV7-3	TGTGCCAGCAGCTTAGACGGGGACAGGGAAGAGACCCAGTACTTC	CASSLDGDREETQYF
TRBD1	16	few	TRBJ2-1	TRBV7-6	TGTGCCAGCAACTTAGGGGGCGCCAGCTCCTACAATGAGCAGTTCTTC	CASNLGGASSYNEQFF
NA	14	few	TRBJ1-2	TRBV20-1	TGCAGTGCCTCGATGATGGGGGAAGCCTATGGCTACACCTTC	CSASMMGEAYGYTF
NA	15	few	TRBJ1-5	TRBV12-3/TRBV12-4	TGTGCCAGCCGCATGCAGGGGATTAGCAATCAGCCCCAGCATTTT	CASRMQGISNQPQHF
NA	12	NA	TRBJ1-2	TRBV27	TGTGCCAGCAGTCCTGACAGGAACGGCTACACCTTC	CASSPDRNGYTF
NA	16	NA	TRBJ2-1	TRBV15	TGTGCCACCAGCAGAGGAGACACGGCTGGGTACAATGAGCAGTTCTTC	CATSRGDTAGYNEQFF
TRBD2	16	few	TRBJ2-3	TRBV20-1	TGCAGTGCTAGATCGAGGACTAGCGGGAGCGCGGATACGCAGTATTTT	CSARSRTSGSADTQYF
NA	11	NA	TRBJ1-2	TRBV20-1	TGCAGTGCTAAAGAGATAGAGGGCTACACCTTC	CSAKEIEGYTF
NA	12	many	TRBJ2-2	TRBV7-2	TGTGCCAGCAGCTTGTGGGGCGGGGAGCTGTTTTTT	CASSLWGGELFF
NA	16	few	TRBJ2-1	TRBV4-1	TGTGCCAGCAGCCAAGTTCAGGGGATGGATGGCAATGAGCAGTTCTTC	CASSQVQGMDGNEQFF
NA	15	few	TRBJ2-7	TRBV7-3	TGTGCCAGCAGCTTAACCGTGACAGGCCCCTACGAGCAGTACTTC	CASSLTVTGPYEQYF
TRBD2	16	NA	TRBJ2-1	TRBV30	TGTGCCTGGAGGGTTACTAGCGGGGGAAGACGGGGTGAGCAGTTCTTC	CAWRVTSGGRRGEQFF
TRBD1	15	few	TRBJ2-5	TRBV6-1	TGTGCCAGCAGACCGACAGGGGGAGTCCAAGAGACCCAGTACTTC	CASRPTGGVQETQYF
NA	15	many	TRBJ2-5	TRBV7-3	TGTGCCAGCAGCACGCTCGGGGGATCGTTTGAGACCCAGTACTTC	CASSTLGGSFETQYF
NA	15	NA	TRBJ1-5	TRBV25-1	TGTGCCAGCAGTGAATCGACGGCGGGGAATCAGCCCCAGCATTTT	CASSESTAGNQPQHF
NA	13	many	TRBJ2-5	TRBV28	TGTGCCACGGCCAGACAGGCGCAAGAGACCCAGTACTTC	CATARQAQETQYF
TRBD2	15	many	TRBJ2-3	TRBV7-2	TGTGCCAGCAGCCCTAGCGGGAGGGTCACAGATACGCAGTATTTT	CASSPSGRVTDTQYF
NA	14	NA	TRBJ2-7	TRBV29-1	TGCAGCGTTGAAGACCCAGGGGCCTCCTACGAGCAGTACTTC	CSVEDPGASYEQYF